Listed below are T cell receptor beta chains from one sample, sequenced in a study of T-cell reconstitution after alpha-beta-depleted transplantation in children. TCRdb processed the PCR reads anew with MiXCR; each CDR3 protein has one entry. The data show 490,000 or so distinct CDR3 sequences, around 12% seen once. This specimen consisted of PBMCs from the stem cell graft donor, obtained from the stem cell graft. The source of these receptors is a human donor who donated a stem cell graft to a child with combined immunodeficiency. Both conserved end residues are part of each CDR3. The D gene is left open where the match is weak. The listing skips clone size in some rows; elsewhere it reads once, few, many or a size class.

j_call,clone_size,d_call,v_call,cdr3_aa,cdr3_nt
TRBJ2-1,many,TRBD2,TRBV5-1,CASSRLAGGSYNEQFF,TGCGCCAGCAGCCGACTAGCGGGAGGTTCCTACAATGAGCAGTTCTTC
TRBJ2-2,few,-,TRBV12-3/TRBV12-4,CASSLTGRHTGELFF,TGTGCCAGCAGTTTGACGGGTCGGCACACCGGGGAGCTGTTTTTT
TRBJ2-1,many,TRBD2,TRBV6-1,CASKRTSGGAWEQFF,TGTGCCAGCAAAAGGACTAGCGGGGGGGCCTGGGAGCAGTTCTTC
TRBJ2-5,few,-,TRBV5-1,CASSLIFQETQYF,TGCGCCAGCAGCCTAATCTTCCAAGAGACCCAGTACTTC
TRBJ2-5,many,-,TRBV5-4,CASSLDFQETQYF,TGTGCCAGCAGCTTGGACTTCCAAGAGACCCAGTACTTC
TRBJ1-1,-,-,TRBV12-3/TRBV12-4,CASSPGLLPAWAFF,TGTGCCAGCAGTCCGGGACTCCTACCCGCCTGGGCTTTCTTT
TRBJ2-5,few,-,TRBV12-3/TRBV12-4,CASSLASIVGGETQYF,TGTGCCAGCAGTTTAGCATCCATTGTAGGGGGAGAGACCCAGTACTTC
TRBJ2-7,few,TRBD2,TRBV7-2,CASTRLAGAESYEQYF,TGTGCCAGCACTCGACTAGCGGGAGCGGAATCCTACGAGCAGTACTTC
TRBJ1-5,-,-,TRBV25-1,CASSDWAVNQPQHF,TGTGCCAGCAGTGATTGGGCAGTCAATCAGCCCCAGCATTTT
TRBJ1-5,few,-,TRBV6-2/TRBV6-3,CASSYSIRQFPISNQPQHF,TGTGCCAGCAGTTACTCGATCCGGCAATTCCCTATTAGCAATCAGCCCCAGCATTTT
TRBJ2-2,many,-,TRBV20-1,CSGVGNTGELFF,TGCAGTGGGGTCGGCAACACCGGGGAGCTGTTTTTT
TRBJ2-7,few,-,TRBV5-5,CASSEAVGRIYEQYF,TGTGCCAGCAGCGAGGCAGTGGGAAGGATCTACGAGCAGTACTTC
TRBJ2-1,-,TRBD2,TRBV6-2/TRBV6-3,CASSYSPRDYNYNEQFF,TGTGCCAGCAGTTATTCCCCCAGGGACTACAACTACAATGAGCAGTTCTTC
TRBJ1-1,-,-,TRBV7-2,CASSAEGDGTEAFF,TGTGCCAGCAGTGCCGAGGGGGATGGCACTGAAGCTTTCTTT
TRBJ1-1,-,-,TRBV4-3,CASRQDNGGVNTEAFF,TGCGCCAGCAGACAAGATAATGGGGGGGTGAACACTGAAGCTTTCTTT
TRBJ2-1,-,-,TRBV5-6,CASSPAGIYNEQFF,TGTGCCAGCAGCCCCGCGGGGATATACAATGAGCAGTTCTTC
TRBJ1-2,few,-,TRBV20-1,CSAGTGNYGYTF,TGCAGTGCCGGGACGGGAAACTATGGCTACACCTTC
TRBJ2-1,-,TRBD2,TRBV6-5,CASSYRLAGVFSYNEQFF,TGTGCCAGCAGTTATAGACTAGCGGGAGTTTTCTCCTACAATGAGCAGTTCTTC
TRBJ2-5,many,TRBD2,TRBV7-2,CASSLRLAGVPETQYF,TGTGCCAGCAGCCTAAGACTAGCGGGGGTCCCAGAGACCCAGTACTTC
TRBJ2-7,few,-,TRBV27,CASSFSEQYF,TGTGCCAGCAGTTTTTCCGAGCAGTACTTC
TRBJ2-7,-,-,TRBV6-1,CASSIQEGLSYEQYF,TGTGCCAGCTCGATCCAGGAGGGCCTCTCCTACGAGCAGTACTTC
TRBJ1-2,few,-,TRBV24-1,CATSDFYGYTF,TGTGCCACCAGTGATTTCTATGGCTACACCTTC
TRBJ1-1,few,-,TRBV28,CASSLSGVGAFF,TGTGCCAGCAGTTTATCGGGGGTAGGAGCTTTCTTT
TRBJ2-3,many,-,TRBV18,CASSPADGVSTDTQYF,TGTGCCAGCTCACCAGCCGACGGGGTGAGCACAGATACGCAGTATTTT
TRBJ1-2,few,TRBD1,TRBV20-1,CSTRQGDDYGYTF,TGCAGTACCAGACAGGGAGACGACTATGGCTACACCTTC
TRBJ1-6,many,TRBD1,TRBV6-1,CASTPQPGTGITPLHF,TGTGCCAGCACCCCCCAGCCCGGGACAGGCATAACTCCCCTCCACTTT
TRBJ2-1,many,-,TRBV29-1,CSVYWGDYNEQFF,TGCAGCGTCTACTGGGGAGATTACAATGAGCAGTTCTTC
TRBJ2-3,many,TRBD1,TRBV7-9,CASSYGTGASDTQYF,TGTGCCAGCAGCTACGGGACAGGGGCGTCAGATACGCAGTATTTT
TRBJ2-7,few,-,TRBV6-2/TRBV6-3,CASSYTGKNYEQYF,TGTGCCAGCAGTTACACAGGGAAGAACTACGAGCAGTACTTC
TRBJ2-5,few,-,TRBV2,CASSEALRAGSRSQYF,TGTGCCAGCAGTGAAGCGCTTCGGGCAGGGTCTCGGTCCCAGTACTTC
TRBJ2-2,few,-,TRBV11-2,CASSSGRGGSTGELFF,TGTGCCAGCAGCTCCGGCCGTGGGGGTAGCACCGGGGAGCTGTTTTTT
TRBJ2-1,few,-,TRBV4-3,CASSQEVRNEQFF,TGCGCCAGCAGCCAAGAAGTACGGAATGAGCAGTTCTTC